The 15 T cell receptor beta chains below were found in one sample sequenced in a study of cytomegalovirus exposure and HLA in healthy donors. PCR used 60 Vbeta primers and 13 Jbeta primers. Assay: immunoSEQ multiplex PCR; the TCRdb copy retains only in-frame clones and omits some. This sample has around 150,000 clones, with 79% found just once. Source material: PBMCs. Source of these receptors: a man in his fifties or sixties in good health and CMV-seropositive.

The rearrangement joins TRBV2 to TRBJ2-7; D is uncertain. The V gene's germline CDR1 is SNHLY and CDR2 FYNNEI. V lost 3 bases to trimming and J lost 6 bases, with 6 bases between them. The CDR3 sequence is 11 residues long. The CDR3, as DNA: TGTGCCAGCAGTGATTATATCGAGCAGTACTTC. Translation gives CASSDYIEQYF.

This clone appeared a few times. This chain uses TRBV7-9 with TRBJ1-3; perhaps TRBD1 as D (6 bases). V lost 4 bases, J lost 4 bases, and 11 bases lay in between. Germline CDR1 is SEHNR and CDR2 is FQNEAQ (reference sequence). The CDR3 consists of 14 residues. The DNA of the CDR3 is TGTGCCAGCAGCTCACAGGGACCAGGAAACACCATATATTTT. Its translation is CASSSQGPGNTIYF.

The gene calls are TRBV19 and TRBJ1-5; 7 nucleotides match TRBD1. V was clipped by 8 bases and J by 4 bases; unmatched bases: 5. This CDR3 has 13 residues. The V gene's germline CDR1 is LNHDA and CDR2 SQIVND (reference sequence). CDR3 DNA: TGTGCCAGTCGGAGACAGGGTAATCAGCCCCAGCATTTT. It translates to CASRRQGNQPQHF.

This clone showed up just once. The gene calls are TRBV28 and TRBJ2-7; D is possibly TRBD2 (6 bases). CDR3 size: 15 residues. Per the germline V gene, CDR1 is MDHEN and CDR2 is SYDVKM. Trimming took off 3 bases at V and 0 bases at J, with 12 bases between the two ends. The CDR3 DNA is TGTGCCAGCAGTTTTGCGGGACCGGACTCCTACGAGCAGTACTTC. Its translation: CASSFAGPDSYEQYF.

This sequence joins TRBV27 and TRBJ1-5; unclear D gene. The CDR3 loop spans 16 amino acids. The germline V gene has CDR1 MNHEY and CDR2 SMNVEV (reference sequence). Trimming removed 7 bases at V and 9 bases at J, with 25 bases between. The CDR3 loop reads CASTPPGKAEVLPQHF. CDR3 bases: TGTGCCAGCACCCCCCCTGGAAAGGCCGAGGTACTGCCCCAGCATTTT.

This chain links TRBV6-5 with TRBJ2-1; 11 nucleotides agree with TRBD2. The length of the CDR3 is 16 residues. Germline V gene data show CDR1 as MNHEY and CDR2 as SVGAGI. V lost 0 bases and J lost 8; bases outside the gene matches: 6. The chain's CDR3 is CASSYSGTSGCDEQFF. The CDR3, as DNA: TGTGCCAGCAGTTACTCCGGGACTAGCGGTTGCGATGAGCAGTTCTTC.

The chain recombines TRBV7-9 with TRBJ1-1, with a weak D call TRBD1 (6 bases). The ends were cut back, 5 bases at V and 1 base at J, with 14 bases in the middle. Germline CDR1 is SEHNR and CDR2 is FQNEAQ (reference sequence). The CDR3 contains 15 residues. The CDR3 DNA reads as TGTGCCAGCAGCGCCATTAACAGGGCGAACACTGAAGCTTTCTTT. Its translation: CASSAINRANTEAFF.

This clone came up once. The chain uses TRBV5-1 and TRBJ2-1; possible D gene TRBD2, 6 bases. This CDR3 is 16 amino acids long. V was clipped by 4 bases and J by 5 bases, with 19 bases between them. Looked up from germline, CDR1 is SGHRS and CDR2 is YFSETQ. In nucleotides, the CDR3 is TGCGCCAGCAGCCCTCTCGGGGTAGCGGTAAACAATGAGCAGTTCTTC. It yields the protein CASSPLGVAVNNEQFF.

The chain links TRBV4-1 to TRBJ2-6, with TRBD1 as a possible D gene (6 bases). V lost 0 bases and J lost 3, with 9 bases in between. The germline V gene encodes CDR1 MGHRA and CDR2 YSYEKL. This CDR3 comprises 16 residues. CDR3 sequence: CASSQEQGSGANVLTF. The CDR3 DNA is TGCGCCAGCAGCCAAGAACAGGGAAGTGGGGCCAACGTCCTGACTTTC.

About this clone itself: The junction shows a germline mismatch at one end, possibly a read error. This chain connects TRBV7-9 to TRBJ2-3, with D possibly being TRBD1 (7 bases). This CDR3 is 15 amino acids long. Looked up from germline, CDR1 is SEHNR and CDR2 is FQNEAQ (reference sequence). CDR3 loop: CSSSLGGQTTDTQYF. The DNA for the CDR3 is TGTTCCAGCAGCTTGGGGGGACAGACTACAGATACGCAGTATTTT. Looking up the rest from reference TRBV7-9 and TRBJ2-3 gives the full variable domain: DTGVSQNPRHKITKRGQNVTFRCDPISEHNRLYWYRQTLGQGPEFLTYFQNEAQLEKSRLLSDRFSAERPKGSFSTLEIQRTEQGDSAMYLCSSSLGGQTTDTQYFGPGTRLTVL.

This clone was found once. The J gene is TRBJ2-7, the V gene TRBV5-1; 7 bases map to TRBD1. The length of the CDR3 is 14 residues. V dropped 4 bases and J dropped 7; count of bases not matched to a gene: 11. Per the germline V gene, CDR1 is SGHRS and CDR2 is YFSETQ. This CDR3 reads CASSTAGPQGEQYF. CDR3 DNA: TGCGCCAGCAGCACAGCAGGTCCACAGGGGGAGCAGTACTTC. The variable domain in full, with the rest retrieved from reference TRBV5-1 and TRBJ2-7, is KAGVTQTPRYLIKTRGQQVTLSCSPISGHRSVSWYQQTPGQGLQFLFEYFSETQRNKGNFPGRFSGRQFSNSRSEMNVSTLELGDSALYLCASSTAGPQGEQYFGPGTRLTVT.

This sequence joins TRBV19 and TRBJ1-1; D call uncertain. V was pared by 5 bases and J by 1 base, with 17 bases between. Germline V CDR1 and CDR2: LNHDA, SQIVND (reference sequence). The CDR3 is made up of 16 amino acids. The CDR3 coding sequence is TGTGCCAGTAGTTTCCGGGTACTAGAGGAGAACACTGAAGCTTTCTTT. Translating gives CASSFRVLEENTEAFF.

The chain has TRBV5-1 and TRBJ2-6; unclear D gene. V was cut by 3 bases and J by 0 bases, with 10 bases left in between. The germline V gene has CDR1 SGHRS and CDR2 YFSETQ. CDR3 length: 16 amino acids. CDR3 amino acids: CASSSGESSGANVLTF. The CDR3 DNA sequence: TGCGCCAGCAGCTCCGGAGAGTCCTCTGGGGCCAACGTCCTGACTTTC.

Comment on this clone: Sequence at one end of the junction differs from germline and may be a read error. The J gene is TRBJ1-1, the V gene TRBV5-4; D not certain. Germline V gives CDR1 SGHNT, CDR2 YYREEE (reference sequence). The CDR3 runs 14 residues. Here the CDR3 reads CASSLKGSRFDLKW. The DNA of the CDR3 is TGTGCCAGCAGCTTGAAAGGGAGTAGGTTCGATCTTAAGTGG.

CDR3 bases: TGTGCCAGCAGTCCCCGAGGCAGATATAACTATGGCTACACCTTC. Protein sequence: CASSPRGRYNYGYTF. The J gene is TRBJ1-2, the V gene TRBV25-1; D is undetermined. Germline V gene data show CDR1 as MGHDK and CDR2 as SYGVNS. CDR3 length: 15 residues. Deletions cut 5 bases from V and 1 base from J, with 14 bases between.